One and the same sample provided the 10 T cell receptor beta chains below, sequenced in a study of cytomegalovirus exposure and HLA in healthy donors. This PCR relied on a set of 60 Vbeta primers and 13 Jbeta primers. Produced via immunoSEQ multiplex PCR; TCRdb's table is partial and in-frame only. Of 120,000 to 150,000 clones listed, 61% are singletons. Sequenced input: PBMCs. These receptors originate from a male donor in good health and CMV-seronegative.

This sequence joins TRBV18 and TRBJ1-2; D possibly corresponds to TRBD1 (5 bases). Between the trimmed V and J ends, which lost 0 bases and 1 base, there was a span of 12 bases. The CDR3 spans 16 residues. CDR1 and CDR2 (germline): KGHSH, LQKENI. The DNA for the CDR3 is TGTGCCAGCTCACCACCGGGGCAGGGTGTTAACTATGGCTACACCTTC. Its translation is CASSPPGQGVNYGYTF.

The gene calls are TRBV10-3 and TRBJ1-6; D gene ambiguous. CDR1 ENHRY and CDR2 SYGVKD come from the germline V gene. The germline V and J ends were trimmed by 3 bases and 8 bases, with 8 bases remaining between them. The CDR3 totals 13 residues. DNA for the CDR3: TGTGCCATCAGTGACAGGAGGGATTCACCCCTCCACTTT. This encodes CAISDRRDSPLHF.

The rearrangement joins TRBV5-1 to TRBJ2-1; 12 bases line up with TRBD2. The CDR3 is 15 amino acids. Per germline, CDR1 SGHRS and CDR2 YFSETQ. The V and J ends lost 3 bases and 6 bases, in that order; junction bases with no gene match: 4. CDR3 sequence: CASSYTSGGFNEQFF. The CDR3 DNA reads TGCGCCAGCAGCTATACTAGCGGGGGGTTCAATGAGCAGTTCTTC.

The genes are TRBV7-9 and TRBJ1-1; the match to TRBD1 covers 10 bases. Trimming cost V 6 bases and J 11 bases; bases outside gene matches: 9. Germline CDR1 and CDR2: SEHNR and FQNEAQ (reference sequence). This CDR3 region has 13 residues. The CDR3, as DNA: TGTGCCAGCAGTCGACAGGGGGCGTTGAGGGCTTTCTTT. Its translation: CASSRQGALRAFF.

This chain joins TRBV11-2 and TRBJ2-7; 7 bases map to TRBD1. The ends lost 3 bases at V and 3 bases at J; junction bases unmatched: 11. There are 16 residues in the CDR3. CDR1 SGHAT and CDR2 FQNNGV come from the germline V gene. The CDR3 DNA is TGTGCCAGCAGCTTCGCGACAGGGACCAGTGTCTACGAGCAGTACTTC. Its translation: CASSFATGTSVYEQYF.

This chain links TRBV19 with TRBJ2-1; unclear D gene. Per the germline V gene, CDR1 is LNHDA and CDR2 is SQIVND (reference sequence). V was trimmed by 3 bases and J by 2 bases, leaving 11 bases between them. The CDR3 extends over 15 amino acids. The CDR3 sequence: CASSIGFLAYNEQFF. The DNA of the CDR3 is TGTGCCAGTAGTATTGGCTTCCTAGCCTACAATGAGCAGTTCTTC.

Written as DNA, the CDR3 is TGTGCCAGCAGCGGGGCAGACAATTCACCCCTCCACTTT. This gives the protein CASSGADNSPLHF. This chain joins TRBV7-2 and TRBJ1-6, with a weak D call TRBD1 (5 bases). The CDR3 is 13 residues long. CDR1 and CDR2 from the germline V gene are SGHTA and FQGNSA. V was pared by 5 bases and J by 7 bases, with 9 bases between.

The CDR3 spells CASSPGRGSSYEQYF. The CDR3, as DNA: TGCGCCAGCAGCCCGGGACGGGGGAGCTCCTACGAGCAGTACTTC. V is TRBV4-1 and J is TRBJ2-7, with D possibly being TRBD2 (6 bases). CDR1 and CDR2 (germline): MGHRA, YSYEKL. V was shortened by 4 bases and J by 0 bases, with 13 bases between the two germline ends. The CDR3 contains 15 residues.

This clone was recorded only once. The chain is built from TRBV5-1 and TRBJ2-5; no firm D call. Germline CDR1 and CDR2: SGHRS and YFSETQ. Trimming removed 3 bases at V and 4 bases at J, with 19 bases between. This CDR3 region has 16 residues. The CDR3 sequence: CASSSNSWSRGETQYF. The CDR3 DNA reads as TGCGCCAGCAGCTCAAACTCTTGGAGCCGAGGAGAGACCCAGTACTTC.

As regards this clone: Other DNA sequences within the sample encode an identical CDR3. The V and J genes are TRBV4-1 and TRBJ2-7; 11 bases align to TRBD2. The V gene end was trimmed by 2 bases and the J gene end by 3 bases; junction bases not matched to a gene: 0. This CDR3 comprises 14 residues. CDR1 and CDR2 (germline): MGHRA, YSYEKL. CDR3 DNA sequence: TGCGCCAGCAGCCAACTAGCGGGGGGCTACGAGCAGTACTTC. Encoded protein: CASSQLAGGYEQYF.